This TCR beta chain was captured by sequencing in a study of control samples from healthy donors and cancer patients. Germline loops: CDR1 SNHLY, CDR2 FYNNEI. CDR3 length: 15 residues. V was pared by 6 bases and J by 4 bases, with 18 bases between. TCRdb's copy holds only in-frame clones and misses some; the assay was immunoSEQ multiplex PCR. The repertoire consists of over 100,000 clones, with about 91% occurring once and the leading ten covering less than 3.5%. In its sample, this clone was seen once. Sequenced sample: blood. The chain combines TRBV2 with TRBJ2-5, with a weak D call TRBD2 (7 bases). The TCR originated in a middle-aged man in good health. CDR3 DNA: TGTGCCAGCAGCGTAGGAGGGGGGGCTGGAGAGACCCAGTACTTC. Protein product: CASSVGGGAGETQYF.